This TCR beta chain was sequenced in a study of patients and donors after allogeneic stem cell transplantation. The CDR3 sequence is 18 residues long. Germline V gene lookup returns CDR1 MNHEY and CDR2 SMNVEV (reference sequence). V gave up 5 bases and J gave up 0 bases, with 20 bases separating them. TCRdb called the RT-PCR reads again in MiXCR, with one record for every CDR3 protein. The table has about 150,000 distinct CDR3 sequences, about 36% seen once. A few counts support this clonotype. Sequenced sample: blood, either unsorted or a sorted T cell fraction (not recorded which). The V and J genes are TRBV27 and TRBJ1-5; D is ambiguous. The receptor's source is a human donor who was either an allogeneic HSCT recipient or a stem cell or donor lymphocyte infusion donor (not recorded which). It is not recorded whose cells these are; they may come from a transplant donor. DNA of the CDR3: TGTGCCAGCAGTCCGTTGACACCCAAGCCATATAGCAATCAGCCCCAGCATTTT. This encodes CASSPLTPKPYSNQPQHF.